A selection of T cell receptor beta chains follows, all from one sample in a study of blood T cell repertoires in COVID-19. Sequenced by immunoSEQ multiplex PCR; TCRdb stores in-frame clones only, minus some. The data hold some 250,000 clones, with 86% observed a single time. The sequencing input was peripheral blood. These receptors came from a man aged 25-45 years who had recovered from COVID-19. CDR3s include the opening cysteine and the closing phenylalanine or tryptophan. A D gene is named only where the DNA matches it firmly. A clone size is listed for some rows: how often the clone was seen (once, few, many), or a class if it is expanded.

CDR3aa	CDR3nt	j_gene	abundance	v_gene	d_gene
CASSYSPDRRNQPQHF	TGTGCCAGCAGTTACTCCCCCGACAGGCGCAATCAGCCCCAGCATTTT	TRBJ1-5	.	TRBV6-6	.
CASSAPGGYHSPLHF	TGTGCCAGCAGCGCGCCAGGGGGCTATCATTCACCCCTCCACTTT	TRBJ1-6	.	TRBV7-2	TRBD1
CASSSTLTSGGMVTQYF	TGTGCCAGCAGCTCTACACTGACTAGCGGGGGTATGGTTACGCAGTATTTT	TRBJ2-3	.	TRBV5-6	TRBD2
CASRSSVNEKLFF	TGTGCCAGTAGATCGTCAGTTAATGAAAAACTGTTTTTT	TRBJ1-4	.	TRBV19	.
CASSYSSGGPTDTQYF	TGTGCCAGCAGTTACTCATCGGGGGGACCCACAGATACGCAGTATTTT	TRBJ2-3	.	TRBV6-6	TRBD2
CASSQGPSPYNEQFF	TGCGCCAGCAGCCAAGGGCCTAGCCCCTACAATGAGCAGTTCTTC	TRBJ2-1	.	TRBV4-3	.
CASSSSGVGIYEQYF	TGTGCCAGCAGTTCTAGCGGGGTTGGTATTTACGAGCAGTACTTC	TRBJ2-7	.	TRBV6-5	TRBD2
CASSLAAVRNYGYTF	TGTGCCAGCAGCCTAGCGGCAGTTAGGAACTATGGCTACACCTTC	TRBJ1-2	.	TRBV3-1/TRBV3-2	.
CASSLAGDYNEQFF	TGTGCCAGCAGCTTGGCGGGGGACTACAATGAGCAGTTCTTC	TRBJ2-1	.	TRBV5-4	.
CASSIDPGTGTNGYTF	TGCGCCAGCAGCATAGATCCGGGGACAGGGACGAATGGCTACACCTTC	TRBJ1-2	.	TRBV5-1	TRBD1
CASSFRGGFNEQFF	TGTGCCAGCAGTTTCCGGGGGGGCTTCAATGAGCAGTTCTTC	TRBJ2-1	.	TRBV27	TRBD2
CARGRFSNQPQHF	TGTGCCCGGGGAAGGTTTAGCAATCAGCCCCAGCATTTT	TRBJ1-5	.	TRBV5-5	.
CASSQKRGTGSNTEAFF	TGCGCCAGCAGCCAAAAGAGGGGAACAGGGTCGAACACTGAAGCTTTCTTT	TRBJ1-1	few	TRBV4-1	.
CASSFRTSGGVLGEQYF	TGTGCCAGCAGCTTCCGGACTAGCGGGGGGGTCCTCGGCGAGCAGTACTTC	TRBJ2-7	.	TRBV3-1/TRBV3-2	TRBD2